These 4 T cell receptor beta chains share one sample of origin, sequenced in a study of HIV-infected patients and healthy controls. No cell fractionation was done, so the repertoire covers all unsorted peripheral blood T cells. Reverse transcription used around 500 ng RNA and constant-region primers for alpha and beta. Each of the alpha and beta chains got its own library through chain-specific third strand synthesis with indices. Each CDR3 protein is one row after TCRdb ran MiXCR on the 5' RACE reads. The data show approximately 17,000 distinct CDR3 sequences, with just under 9.5% seen just once and 4.5% to 6% held by the top ten. Sequenced sample: blood. The receptors come from an adult in good health.

Many counts were recorded for this clonotype. The chain combines TRBV20-1 with TRBJ1-1; no clear D. CDR1 is DFQATT, CDR2 SNEGSKA, per germline (reference sequence). The V end lost 3 bases, the J end lost 1 base, and 9 bases lay between the germline ends. This CDR3 has 13 amino acids. CDR3 loop: CSASVVGNTEAFF. The CDR3 coding sequence is TGCAGTGCTAGTGTGGTGGGGAACACTGAAGCTTTCTTT.

The rearrangement joins TRBV9 to TRBJ1-1; 7 bases line up with TRBD1. Trimming cost V 0 bases and J 4 bases; bases outside gene matches: 3. The CDR3 contains 14 residues. Germline CDR1 SGDLS, CDR2 YYNGEE. CDR3 in DNA: TGTGCCAGCAGCGTAGCGACAGGGAGCACTGAAGCTTTCTTT. Translation gives CASSVATGSTEAFF. The full variable domain, completed using reference TRBV9 and TRBJ1-1, is DSGVTQTPKHLITATGQRVTLRCSPRSGDLSVYWYQQSLDQGLQFLIQYYNGEERAKGNILERFSAQQFPDLHSELNLSSLELGDSALYFCASSVATGSTEAFFGQGTRLTVV.

V and J are TRBV5-4 and TRBJ2-6; 10 nucleotides agree with TRBD1. CDR1 is SGHNT, CDR2 YYREEE, per germline (reference sequence). With V trimmed by 0 bases and J by 4 bases, 4 bases remained unmatched. The CDR3 totals 17 residues. CDR3 sequence (DNA): TGTGCCAGCAGCTTGGGGACAGGGGGTCGGGGGGCCAACGTCCTGACTTTC. This gives the protein CASSLGTGGRGANVLTF.

This clonotype occurred many times. The chain joins TRBV12-3 or TRBV12-4 to TRBJ1-4, with D possibly matching TRBD1 (6 bases). This CDR3 has 15 residues. Deletions cut 1 base from V and 8 bases from J, with 14 bases between. The CDR3 DNA reads as TGTGCCAGCAGTTTAGTTGGGGGGCAGGGGGAAAAACTGTTTTTT. It specifies CASSLVGGQGEKLFF.